The 32 T cell receptor beta chains in this list originate from one sample, sequenced in a study of cytomegalovirus exposure and HLA in healthy donors. The PCR ran on 60 Vbeta and 13 Jbeta primers. Some clones are missing from TCRdb's copy, which holds only in-frame ones; the method was immunoSEQ multiplex PCR. Of about 200,000 clones in the sample, around three quarters were seen once. The sample comprised PBMCs. All receptors come from a man aged 40-55 years in good health and CMV-seronegative.

The V and J genes are TRBV18 and TRBJ2-6; 7 nucleotides align to TRBD1. J gave up 2 bases and V 3 bases, and 7 bases lay outside the gene matches. CDR1 and CDR2 from the germline V gene are KGHSH and LQKENI. The CDR3 runs 17 residues. The CDR3 coding sequence is TGTGCCAGCTCACCGGACAGGTCCTCCCCTGGGGCCAACGTCCTGACTTTC. This translates into CASSPDRSSPGANVLTF.

The V and J genes are TRBV28 and TRBJ1-1; 9 nucleotides agree with TRBD1. This CDR3 has 15 amino acids. The V and J ends lost 7 bases and 1 base, in that order; junction bases with no gene match: 7. The germline V gene has CDR1 MDHEN and CDR2 SYDVKM. The CDR3 DNA is TGTGCCAGCACCGGGACAGGGTCGGGGAACACTGAAGCTTTCTTT. Its translation: CASTGTGSGNTEAFF.

The chain uses TRBV5-5 and TRBJ1-4; D is ambiguous. Trimming removed 4 bases from V and 4 bases from J, with 20 bases in between. Germline V gene sequence: CDR1 SGHKS, CDR2 YYEKEE (reference sequence). The CDR3 sequence is 17 residues long. The CDR3 DNA is TGTGCCAGCAGCGGCGGGCCCTCCCCGACTATTAATGAAAAACTGTTTTTT. Protein sequence: CASSGGPSPTINEKLFF. Full variable domain (remainder filled in from reference TRBV5-5 and TRBJ1-4): DAGVTQSPTHLIKTRGQQVTLRCSPISGHKSVSWYQQVLGQGPQFIFQYYEKEERGRGNFPDRFSARQFPNYSSELNVNALLLGDSALYLCASSGGPSPTINEKLFFGSGTQLSVL.

This rearrangement joins TRBV9 to TRBJ2-1; 9 bases fit TRBD2. V gave up 4 bases and J gave up 4 bases; unmatched junction bases: 9. Germline CDR1 is SGDLS and CDR2 is YYNGEE. The CDR3 is 16 residues long. CDR3 nucleotide sequence: TGTGCCAGCAGCCCTACCGGGACTAGCTCTTACAATGAGCAGTTCTTC. It encodes CASSPTGTSSYNEQFF.

This clone was counted a single time. The rearrangement links TRBV14 to TRBJ1-1; D remains unclear. There are 12 residues in the CDR3. Trimming removed 4 bases at V and 0 bases at J, with 3 bases between. The germline gives CDR1 SGHDN, CDR2 FVKESK. DNA of the CDR3: TGTGCCAGCAGCCTTATGAACACTGAAGCTTTCTTT. It is translated as CASSLMNTEAFF.

This clone turned up a few times. The chain recombines TRBV7-2 with TRBJ1-1; 8 nucleotides match TRBD1. Germline assignment: CDR1 SGHTA and CDR2 FQGNSA. J lost 8 bases, V lost 3 bases, and 8 bases had no gene match. The CDR3 length is 14 residues. Here the CDR3 DNA reads TGTGCCAGCAGCTTGGGATTGACAGGGGCGGAAGCTTTCTTT. Its translation: CASSLGLTGAEAFF.

This chain connects TRBV10-2 to TRBJ1-6; D not resolved. Germline V gene sequence: CDR1 WSHSY, CDR2 SAAADI. V lost 8 bases and J 0 bases, leaving 14 bases between the germline ends. The CDR3 has 16 amino acids. Written as DNA, the CDR3 is TGCGCCAGCCTGGACTTACGGGGCTCCTATAATTCACCCCTCCACTTT. Its protein is CASLDLRGSYNSPLHF.

This clone was counted a few times. This chain joins TRBV27 and TRBJ1-5; 8 nucleotides align to TRBD1. This CDR3 comprises 15 residues. The V gene end was trimmed by 4 bases and the J gene end by 7 bases; junction bases not matched to a gene: 9. Germline CDR1 reads MNHEY; CDR2 reads SMNVEV (reference sequence). DNA for the CDR3: TGTGCCAGCAGTTCCCAGACAGGGGAGGGCCAGCCCCAGCATTTT. Protein: CASSSQTGEGQPQHF.

This clone was counted only a few times. The chain recombines TRBV27 with TRBJ2-7; 8 nucleotides agree with TRBD1. The V gene's germline CDR1 is MNHEY and CDR2 SMNVEV (reference sequence). The J segment lost 6 bases and the V segment lost 4 bases, leaving 8 bases of the junction unmatched. The CDR3 is 14 amino acids. The CDR3 DNA reads as TGTGCCAGCAGTTCTCGGACAGGGTCTGGCGAGCAGTACTTC. This encodes CASSSRTGSGEQYF.

V gene TRBV7-6 combines with J gene TRBJ1-3; D gene uncertain. CDR3 size: 16 residues. The ends were cut back, 4 bases at V and 3 bases at J, with 16 bases in the middle. Germline loops: CDR1 SGHVS, CDR2 FNYEAQ. CDR3 amino acids: CASSSDGSLSGNTIYF. CDR3 coding DNA: TGTGCCAGCAGCTCCGACGGGTCGCTGAGTGGAAACACCATATATTTT.

The genes are TRBV5-8 and TRBJ2-7; D perhaps matches TRBD2 (5 bases). Germline CDR1 reads SGHTS; CDR2 reads YDEGEE. The CDR3 length is 15 residues. V shed 6 bases and J shed 0 bases, with 16 bases lying between them. The CDR3 DNA reads as TGTGCCAGCAAGCGTGGTGTCGGGAACTCCTACGAGCAGTACTTC. It yields the protein CASKRGVGNSYEQYF.

This clone came up a few times. This sequence joins TRBV5-6 and TRBJ1-1; D not certain. The germline V gene has CDR1 SGHDT and CDR2 YYEEEE. This CDR3 region has 14 residues. V dropped 1 base and J dropped 5 bases, with 12 bases sitting between them. The CDR3 region has the DNA TGTGCCAGCAGCTTGAGGGTAGGGAGAACTGAAGCTTTCTTT. Its translation is CASSLRVGRTEAFF.

V is TRBV5-4 and J is TRBJ1-2; 7 bases fit TRBD1. CDR1 and CDR2 from the germline V gene are SGHNT and YYREEE (reference sequence). Trimming cost V 3 bases and J 4 bases; bases outside gene matches: 6. The CDR3 contains 14 residues. CDR3 residues: CASSSGTAPYGYTF. The CDR3 DNA sequence: TGTGCCAGCAGCTCCGGGACAGCTCCCTATGGCTACACCTTC.

The chain uses TRBV7-2 and TRBJ2-7; no firm D call. The CDR3 is 15 amino acids. The V and J ends lost 1 base and 3 bases respectively, with 13 bases between them. Per the germline V gene, CDR1 is SGHTA and CDR2 is FQGNSA. CDR3 DNA: TGTGCCAGCAGCTTAGATGCAGGAAATATCTACGAGCAGTACTTC. Translated: CASSLDAGNIYEQYF.

The V gene is TRBV4-1, the J gene TRBJ2-2, with unresolved D. The germline V and J ends were trimmed by 0 bases and 7 bases, with 3 bases remaining between them. Germline V gene data show CDR1 as MGHRA and CDR2 as YSYEKL. The CDR3 runs 12 residues. The CDR3 DNA reads TGCGCCAGCAGCCAAGATATCGGGGAGCTGTTTTTT. As protein: CASSQDIGELFF.

This clone was counted only a few times. The J gene is TRBJ2-2, the V gene TRBV29-1; 10 bases map to TRBD2. Germline CDR1 reads SQVTM; CDR2 reads ANQGSEA. This CDR3 has 15 residues. The J segment lost 0 bases and the V segment lost 6 bases, leaving 4 bases of the junction unmatched. The CDR3 protein is CSVDGLAANTGELFF. The CDR3 DNA is TGCAGCGTCGACGGACTAGCGGCGAACACCGGGGAGCTGTTTTTT.

The J gene is TRBJ1-1, the V gene TRBV19, with 9 positions matching TRBD1. This CDR3 is built from 14 residues. Germline-derived CDR1 and CDR2 are LNHDA and SQIVND (reference sequence). V shed 11 bases, J shed 2 bases, and the junction held 9 bases outside the gene matches. CDR3 coding DNA: TGTGCCTCACCCCCACAGGGGGCTAACACTGAAGCTTTCTTT. Residues: CASPPQGANTEAFF.

This chain joins TRBV4-1 and TRBJ2-7; D might be TRBD2 (7 bases). Trimming stripped 0 bases from V and 0 bases from J, with 12 bases between. From germline, CDR1 is MGHRA and CDR2 YSYEKL. The CDR3 runs to 16 residues. CDR3 loop: CASSQERGGFSYEQYF. CDR3 sequence (DNA): TGCGCCAGCAGCCAAGAAAGGGGGGGGTTCTCCTACGAGCAGTACTTC.

The chain is built from TRBV2 and TRBJ2-1; 11 nucleotides align to TRBD1. With V trimmed by 5 bases and J by 7 bases, 4 bases remained unmatched. CDR3 length equals 14 residues. Looked up from germline, CDR1 is SNHLY and CDR2 is FYNNEI. CDR3 region: CASSWDRGENEQFF. CDR3 bases: TGTGCCAGCAGTTGGGACAGGGGGGAAAATGAGCAGTTCTTC.

This chain uses TRBV7-9 with TRBJ2-7; D might be TRBD2 (6 bases). The V and J ends lost 6 bases and 6 bases respectively, with 15 bases between them. The CDR3 is made up of 13 amino acids. Germline CDR1 is SEHNR and CDR2 is FQNEAQ (reference sequence). This chain's CDR3 is CASRARLGSEQYF. The CDR3 DNA reads as TGTGCCAGCAGAGCACGACTAGGCAGCGAGCAGTACTTC.

This clone was detected only a few times. The rearrangement joins TRBV6-4 to TRBJ1-6; tentative D call: TRBD1 (5 bases). The CDR3 is made up of 15 amino acids. Trimming removed 2 bases from V and 7 bases from J, with 12 bases in between. Germline V CDR1 and CDR2: MRHNA, SNTAGT. CDR3 bases: TGTGCCAGCAGTGACGGAATGGAGGGGAATTCACCCCTCCACTTT. This translates into CASSDGMEGNSPLHF.

The rearrangement joins TRBV6-1 to TRBJ2-7; 7 bases fit TRBD1. The germline V gene has CDR1 MNHNS and CDR2 SASEGT. This CDR3 is built from 18 residues. With 3 bases clipped from V and 0 bases from J, the junction kept 14 bases outside the gene matches. The CDR3 protein is CASSEWGQRDRDSYEQYF. In DNA, the CDR3 is TGTGCCAGCAGTGAGTGGGGACAGAGGGATAGGGACTCCTACGAGCAGTACTTC.

V gene TRBV19 combines with J gene TRBJ1-5; TRBD1 might be the D (6 bases). This CDR3 spans 18 amino acids. Germline CDR1 LNHDA, CDR2 SQIVND (reference sequence). V was clipped by 4 bases and J by 4 bases, with 23 bases between them. As DNA, the CDR3 is TGTGCCAGTAGTACTACCACTTCTTGGACAGCAGTTAATCAGCCCCAGCATTTT. Amino acid sequence: CASSTTTSWTAVNQPQHF.

CDR3 DNA: TGTGCCAGCAGTTTAGAGGCTTTAGGGGCAGGGGTCGACTACGAGCAGTACTTC. It specifies CASSLEALGAGVDYEQYF. The chain employs TRBV28 and TRBJ2-7, with TRBD1 as a possible D gene (6 bases). V was trimmed by 2 bases and J by 3 bases, leaving 23 bases between them. The length of the CDR3 is 18 residues. Germline V gives CDR1 MDHEN, CDR2 SYDVKM.

The chain has TRBV10-3 and TRBJ2-7; TRBD2 aligns across 7 bases. Germline CDR1 ENHRY, CDR2 SYGVKD. The CDR3 has 15 residues. Trimming cost V 6 bases and J 0 bases; bases outside gene matches: 8. The CDR3 loop is CAISASGSLSYEQYF. CDR3 coding DNA: TGTGCCATCAGCGCTAGCGGATCGCTCTCCTACGAGCAGTACTTC.

In its sample, this clone was seen once. The gene calls are TRBV4-3 and TRBJ2-5; D is unclear. The CDR3 spans 14 residues. Trimming cost V 2 bases and J 1 base, with 8 bases left between them. The germline CDR1 and CDR2 sequences are LGHNA and YSLEER. The CDR3: CASSQNPSQETQYF. The CDR3 bases are TGCGCCAGCAGCCAAAACCCGAGCCAAGAGACCCAGTACTTC.

V gene TRBV5-1 combines with J gene TRBJ2-2, with 7 nucleotides matching TRBD1. The CDR3 has 15 amino acids. Germline trimming cut 4 bases from V and 9 bases from J; bases unmatched to any gene: 12. The germline gives CDR1 SGHRS, CDR2 YFSETQ. CDR3 bases: TGCGCCAGCAGCGCAGGGACAGATCTTGTTCGGGAGCTGTTTTTT. Protein product: CASSAGTDLVRELFF.

The chain couples TRBV29-1 to TRBJ2-7, with 10 bases lining up with TRBD1. V shed 5 bases and J 9 bases; nucleotides not matched to a gene: 19. The CDR3 runs to 16 residues. The germline CDR1 and CDR2 sequences are SQVTM and ANQGSEA. The CDR3 DNA reads as TGCAGCGTTAGTGGGATCGGGGGGACAGGGGTCGTCGGGCAGTACTTC. This sequence encodes CSVSGIGGTGVVGQYF.

The genes are TRBV19 and TRBJ1-2, with 9 nucleotides matching TRBD1. V was clipped by 7 bases and J by 4 bases; unmatched bases: 13. Germline assignment: CDR1 LNHDA and CDR2 SQIVND (reference sequence). CDR3 length: 16 residues. The CDR3 loop reads CASTLETGGGFYGYTF. CDR3 nucleotides: TGTGCCAGTACCCTAGAGACAGGGGGAGGCTTCTATGGCTACACCTTC. Looking up the rest from reference TRBV19 and TRBJ1-2 gives the full variable domain: DGGITQSPKYLFRKEGQNVTLSCEQNLNHDAMYWYRQDPGQGLRLIYYSQIVNDFQKGDIAEGYSVSREKKESFPLTVTSAQKNPTAFYLCASTLETGGGFYGYTFGSGTRLTVV.

The rearrangement joins TRBV9 to TRBJ2-5, with D perhaps TRBD2 (6 bases). The CDR3 sequence is 16 residues long. Looked up from germline, CDR1 is SGDLS and CDR2 is YYNGEE. V was pared by 0 bases and J by 1 base, with 13 bases between. CDR3 residues: CASSVEGSGAQETQYF. CDR3 nucleotides: TGTGCCAGCAGCGTAGAGGGTAGCGGTGCCCAAGAGACCCAGTACTTC.

J is TRBJ1-1 and V is TRBV19; 8 nucleotides align to TRBD1. The CDR3 contains 13 residues. CDR1 and CDR2 from the germline V gene are LNHDA and SQIVND (reference sequence). The V and J ends lost 3 bases and 7 bases, in that order; junction bases with no gene match: 4. In DNA form, the CDR3 reads TGTGCCAGTAGTATCTCAGGGGGCAGTGAAGCTTTCTTT. As protein: CASSISGGSEAFF.

The chain couples TRBV27 to TRBJ2-1; the match to TRBD2 covers 10 bases. The CDR3 has 15 amino acids. Germline trimming cut 6 bases from V and 9 bases from J; bases unmatched to any gene: 11. Germline CDR1 and CDR2: MNHEY and SMNVEV (reference sequence). CDR3 DNA sequence: TGTGCCAGCAGCGCCGGGACTAGCGTCTATGGTGAGCAGTTCTTC. Encoded protein: CASSAGTSVYGEQFF.